This T cell receptor beta chain was documented in a study of T cell responses to AZD1222 COVID-19 vaccine. Background on the study: Pooled together were second doses at about 4 or about 12 weeks. Study conclusions and caveats: Close to half of spike-specific TCRs reportedly recognize unmutated variant regions.

Concerning this clone itself: Its antigen is not known.

This CDR3 is built from 17 residues. V shed 2 bases, J shed 5 bases, and the junction held 12 bases outside the gene matches. CDR1 and CDR2 (germline): MNHNS, SASEGT. The assay was immunoSEQ multiplex PCR, and TCRdb's table has in-frame clones only and misses some. The table lists around 63,000 clones, over 75% of them singletons. This material consisted of peripheral blood, taken on day 0 of AZD1222 vaccination. The chain carries TRBV6-1 and TRBJ2-1; 7 positions agree with TRBD1. The origin of this receptor is an adult in good health. The CDR3 spells CASSEFYDRVTNNEQFF. The CDR3, as DNA: TGTGCCAGCAGTGAATTTTACGACAGGGTCACTAACAATGAGCAGTTCTTC.